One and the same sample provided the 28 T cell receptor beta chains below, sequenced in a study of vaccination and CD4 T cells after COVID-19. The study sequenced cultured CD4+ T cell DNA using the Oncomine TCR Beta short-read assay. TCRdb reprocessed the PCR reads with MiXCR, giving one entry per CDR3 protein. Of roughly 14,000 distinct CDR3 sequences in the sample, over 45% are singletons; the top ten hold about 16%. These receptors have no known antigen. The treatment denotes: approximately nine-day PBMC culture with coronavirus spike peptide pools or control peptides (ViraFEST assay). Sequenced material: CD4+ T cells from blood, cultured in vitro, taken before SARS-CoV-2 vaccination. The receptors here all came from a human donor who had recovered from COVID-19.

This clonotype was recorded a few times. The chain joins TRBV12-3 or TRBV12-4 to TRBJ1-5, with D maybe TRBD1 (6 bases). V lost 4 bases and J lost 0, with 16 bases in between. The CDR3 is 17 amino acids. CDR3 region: CASSSRGAGFSNQPQHF. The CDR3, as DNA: TGTGCCAGCAGTTCCCGGGGGGCAGGGTTTAGCAATCAGCCCCAGCATTTT.

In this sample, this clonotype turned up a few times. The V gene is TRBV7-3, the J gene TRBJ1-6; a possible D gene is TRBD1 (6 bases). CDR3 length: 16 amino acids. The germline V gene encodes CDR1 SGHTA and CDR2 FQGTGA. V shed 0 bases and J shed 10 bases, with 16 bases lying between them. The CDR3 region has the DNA TGTGCCAGCAGCTTAACGGGGCGGGGGGCTCGGTCACCCCTCCACTTT. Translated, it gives CASSLTGRGARSPLHF.

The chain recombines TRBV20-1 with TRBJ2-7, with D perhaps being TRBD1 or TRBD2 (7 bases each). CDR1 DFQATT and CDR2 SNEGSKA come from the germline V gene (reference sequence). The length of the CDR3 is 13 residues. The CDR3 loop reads CTGGDLYTYEQYF. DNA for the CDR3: TGCACAGGGGGGGACTTGTATACCTACGAGCAGTACTTC.

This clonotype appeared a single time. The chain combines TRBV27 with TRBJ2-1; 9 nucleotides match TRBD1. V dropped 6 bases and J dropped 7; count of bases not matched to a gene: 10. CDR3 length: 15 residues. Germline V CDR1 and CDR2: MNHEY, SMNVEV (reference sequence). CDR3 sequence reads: CASSAMGQGSNEQFF. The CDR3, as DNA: TGTGCCAGCAGCGCCATGGGACAGGGTAGTAATGAGCAGTTCTTC.

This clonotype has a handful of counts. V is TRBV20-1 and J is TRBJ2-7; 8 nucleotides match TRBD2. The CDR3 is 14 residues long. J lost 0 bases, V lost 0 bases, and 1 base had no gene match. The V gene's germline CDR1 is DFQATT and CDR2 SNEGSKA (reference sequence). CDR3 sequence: CSAREGLVSYEQYF. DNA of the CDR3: TGCAGTGCTAGAGAGGGACTAGTCTCCTACGAGCAGTACTTC.

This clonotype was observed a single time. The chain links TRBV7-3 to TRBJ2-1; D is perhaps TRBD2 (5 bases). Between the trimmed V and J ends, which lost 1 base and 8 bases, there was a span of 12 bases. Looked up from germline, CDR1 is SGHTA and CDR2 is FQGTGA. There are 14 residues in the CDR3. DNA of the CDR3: TGTGCCAGCAGCTTAAGCGGGCAGAAAGATGAGCAGTTCTTC. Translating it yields CASSLSGQKDEQFF.

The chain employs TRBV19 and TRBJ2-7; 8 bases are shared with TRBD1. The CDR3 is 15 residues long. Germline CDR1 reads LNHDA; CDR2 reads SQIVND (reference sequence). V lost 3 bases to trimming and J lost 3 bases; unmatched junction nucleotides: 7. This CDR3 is CASSIAQGARYEQYF. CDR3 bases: TGTGCCAGTAGTATCGCCCAGGGGGCGCGCTACGAGCAGTACTTC.

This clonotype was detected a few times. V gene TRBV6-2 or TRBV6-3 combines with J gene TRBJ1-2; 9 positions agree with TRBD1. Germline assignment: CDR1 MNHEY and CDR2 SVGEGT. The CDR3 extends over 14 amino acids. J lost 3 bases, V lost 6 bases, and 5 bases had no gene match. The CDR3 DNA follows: TGTGCCAGCAGATATACAGGGGGCGACTATGGCTACACCTTC. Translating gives CASRYTGGDYGYTF.

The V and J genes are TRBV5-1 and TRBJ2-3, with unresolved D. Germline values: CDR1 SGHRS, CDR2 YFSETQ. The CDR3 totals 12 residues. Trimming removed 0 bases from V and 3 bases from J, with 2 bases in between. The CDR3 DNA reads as TGCGCCAGCAGCTTGGATACAGATACGCAGTATTTT. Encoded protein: CASSLDTDTQYF.

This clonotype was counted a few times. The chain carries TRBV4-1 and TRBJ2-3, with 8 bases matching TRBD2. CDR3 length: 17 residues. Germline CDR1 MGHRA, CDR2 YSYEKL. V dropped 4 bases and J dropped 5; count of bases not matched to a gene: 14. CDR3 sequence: CASSPPGREREKDTQYF. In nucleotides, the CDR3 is TGCGCCAGCAGCCCCCCCGGGCGGGAGCGGGAGAAAGATACGCAGTATTTT.

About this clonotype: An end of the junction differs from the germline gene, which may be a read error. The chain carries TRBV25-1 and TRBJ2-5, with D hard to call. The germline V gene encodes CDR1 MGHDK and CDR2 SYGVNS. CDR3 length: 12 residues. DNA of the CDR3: TGTGTCAGCAGTGAATACGGGGAGACCCAGTACTTC. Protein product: CVSSEYGETQYF.

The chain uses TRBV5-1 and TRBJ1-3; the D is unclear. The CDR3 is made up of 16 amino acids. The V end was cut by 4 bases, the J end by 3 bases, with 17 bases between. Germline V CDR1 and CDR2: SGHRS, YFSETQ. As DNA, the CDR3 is TGCGCCAGCAGCGAAGGAGGACGGAGAATTGGAAACACCATATATTTT. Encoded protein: CASSEGGRRIGNTIYF.

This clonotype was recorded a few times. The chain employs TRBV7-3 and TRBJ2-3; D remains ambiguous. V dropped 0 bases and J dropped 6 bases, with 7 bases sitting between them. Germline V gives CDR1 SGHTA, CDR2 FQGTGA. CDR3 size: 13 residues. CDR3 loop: CASSLTGKDTQYF. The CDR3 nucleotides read TGTGCCAGCAGCTTAACAGGGAAGGATACGCAGTATTTT.

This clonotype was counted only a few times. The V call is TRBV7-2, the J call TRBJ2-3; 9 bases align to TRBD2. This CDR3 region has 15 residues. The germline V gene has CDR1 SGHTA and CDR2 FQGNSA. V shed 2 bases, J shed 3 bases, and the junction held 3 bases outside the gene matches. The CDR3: CASSLRGGGTDTQYF. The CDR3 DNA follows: TGTGCCAGCAGCTTACGCGGGGGGGGAACAGATACGCAGTATTTT. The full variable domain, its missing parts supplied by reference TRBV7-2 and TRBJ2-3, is GAGVSQSPSNKVTEKGKDVELRCDPISGHTALYWYRQSLGQGLEFLIYFQGNSAPDKSGLPSDRFSAERTGGSVSTLTIQRTQQEDSAVYLCASSLRGGGTDTQYFGPGTRLTVL.

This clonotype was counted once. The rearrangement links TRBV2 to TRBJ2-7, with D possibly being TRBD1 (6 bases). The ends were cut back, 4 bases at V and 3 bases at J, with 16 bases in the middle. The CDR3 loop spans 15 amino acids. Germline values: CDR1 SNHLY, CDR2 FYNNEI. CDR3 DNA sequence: TGTGCCAGCAGTGGAACAGGGAAATCTTTCTACGAGCAGTACTTC. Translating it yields CASSGTGKSFYEQYF.

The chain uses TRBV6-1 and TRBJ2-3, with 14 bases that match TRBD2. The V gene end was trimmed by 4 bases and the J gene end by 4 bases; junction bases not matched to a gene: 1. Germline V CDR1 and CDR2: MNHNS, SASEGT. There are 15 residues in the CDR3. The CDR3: CASSGLAGGPDTQYF. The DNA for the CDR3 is TGTGCCAGCAGTGGACTAGCGGGAGGGCCAGATACGCAGTATTTT.

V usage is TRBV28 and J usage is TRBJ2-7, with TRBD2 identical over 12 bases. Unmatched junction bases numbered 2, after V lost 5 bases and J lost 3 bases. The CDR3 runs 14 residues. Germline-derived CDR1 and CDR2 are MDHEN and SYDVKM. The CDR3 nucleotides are TGTGCCAGCAGTAAGACTAGCGGGAGCTACGAGCAGTACTTC. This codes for CASSKTSGSYEQYF.

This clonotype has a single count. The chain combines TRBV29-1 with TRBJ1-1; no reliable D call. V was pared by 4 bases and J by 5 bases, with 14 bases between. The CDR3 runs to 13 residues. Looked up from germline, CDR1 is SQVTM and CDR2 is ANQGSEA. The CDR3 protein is CSVGFLTGTEAFF. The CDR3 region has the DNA TGCAGCGTTGGGTTTTTAACTGGGACTGAAGCTTTCTTT. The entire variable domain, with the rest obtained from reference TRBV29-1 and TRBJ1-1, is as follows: SAVISQKPSRDICQRGTSLTIQCQVDSQVTMMFWYRQQPGQSLTLIATANQGSEATYESGFVIDKFPISRPNLTFSTLTVSNMSPEDSSIYLCSVGFLTGTEAFFGQGTRLTVV.

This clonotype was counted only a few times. The CDR3 DNA reads TGTGCCATCAGTGAGGAGCGCAGGGTTGGAGATACGCAGTATTTT. This translates into CAISEERRVGDTQYF. V and J are TRBV10-3 and TRBJ2-3; D is perhaps TRBD1 (5 bases). The CDR3 covers 15 residues. The germline V and J ends were trimmed by 2 bases and 5 bases, with 14 bases remaining between them. CDR1 and CDR2 from the germline V gene are ENHRY and SYGVKD.

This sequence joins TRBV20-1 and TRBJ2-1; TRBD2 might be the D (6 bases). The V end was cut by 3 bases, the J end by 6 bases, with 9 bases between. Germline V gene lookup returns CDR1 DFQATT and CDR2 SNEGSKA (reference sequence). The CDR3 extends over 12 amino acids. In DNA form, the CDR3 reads TGCAGTGCTAGCCCTAGCGCCAATGAGCAGTTCTTC. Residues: CSASPSANEQFF.

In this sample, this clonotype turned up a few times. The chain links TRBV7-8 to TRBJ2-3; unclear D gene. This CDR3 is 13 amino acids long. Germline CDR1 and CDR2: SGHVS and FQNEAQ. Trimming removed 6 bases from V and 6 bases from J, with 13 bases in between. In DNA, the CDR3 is TGTGCCAGCAGATTCTCCCCTCAGGATACGCAGTATTTT. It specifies CASRFSPQDTQYF.

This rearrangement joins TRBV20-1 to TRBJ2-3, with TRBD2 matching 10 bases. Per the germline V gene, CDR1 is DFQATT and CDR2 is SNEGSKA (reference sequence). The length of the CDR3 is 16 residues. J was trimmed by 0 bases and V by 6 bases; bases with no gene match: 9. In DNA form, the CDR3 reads TGCAGTGCCGATTATACTAGCGGGGTTAGCACAGATACGCAGTATTTT. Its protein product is CSADYTSGVSTDTQYF.

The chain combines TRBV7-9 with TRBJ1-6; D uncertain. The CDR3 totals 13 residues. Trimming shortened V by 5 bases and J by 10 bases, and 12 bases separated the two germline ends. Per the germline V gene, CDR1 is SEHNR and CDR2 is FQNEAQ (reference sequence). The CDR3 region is CASSPQTGSPLHF. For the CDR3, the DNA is TGTGCCAGCAGCCCACAAACGGGCTCACCCCTCCACTTT.

The CDR3 spells CASSGGSAHEQYF. The CDR3 DNA is TGCGCCAGCAGCGGAGGGAGCGCCCACGAGCAGTACTTC. This chain joins TRBV5-1 and TRBJ2-7, with a possible D match to TRBD2 (6 bases). Trimming shortened V by 4 bases and J by 5 bases, and 13 bases separated the two germline ends. The germline V gene has CDR1 SGHRS and CDR2 YFSETQ. The CDR3 has 13 residues. Using reference TRBV5-1 and TRBJ2-7 for the parts outside the CDR3, the full variable domain is KAGVTQTPRYLIKTRGQQVTLSCSPISGHRSVSWYQQTPGQGLQFLFEYFSETQRNKGNFPGRFSGRQFSNSRSEMNVSTLELGDSALYLCASSGGSAHEQYFGPGTRLTVT.

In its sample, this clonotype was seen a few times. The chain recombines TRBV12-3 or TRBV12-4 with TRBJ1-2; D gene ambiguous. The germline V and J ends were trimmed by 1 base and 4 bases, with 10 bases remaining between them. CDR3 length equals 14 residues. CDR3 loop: CASSLDLIGYGYTF. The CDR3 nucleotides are TGTGCCAGCAGTTTAGATCTTATCGGCTATGGCTACACCTTC.

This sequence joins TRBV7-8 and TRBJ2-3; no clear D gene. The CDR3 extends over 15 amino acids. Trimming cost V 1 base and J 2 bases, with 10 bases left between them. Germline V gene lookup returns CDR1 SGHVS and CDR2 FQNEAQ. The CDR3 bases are TGTGCCAGCAGCTTAGAACAGCTAACCACAGATACGCAGTATTTT. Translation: CASSLEQLTTDTQYF.

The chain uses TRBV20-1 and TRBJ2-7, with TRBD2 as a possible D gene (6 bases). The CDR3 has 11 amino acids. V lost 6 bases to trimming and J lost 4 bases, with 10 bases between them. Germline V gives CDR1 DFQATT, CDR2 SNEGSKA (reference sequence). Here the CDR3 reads CSAPGRYEQYF. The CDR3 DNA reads TGCAGTGCGCCGGGGAGGTACGAGCAGTACTTC.

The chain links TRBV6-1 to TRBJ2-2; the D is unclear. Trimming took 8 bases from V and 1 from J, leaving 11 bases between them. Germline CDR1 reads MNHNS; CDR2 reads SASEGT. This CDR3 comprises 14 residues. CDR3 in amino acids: CASRRTGNTGELFF. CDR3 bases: TGTGCCAGCCGAAGGACGGGGAACACCGGGGAGCTGTTTTTT.